This TCR beta chain was recorded in a study of beta chain features in type 1 diabetes. This clone occurred a few times. Its antigen is unidentified. Regarding the study as a whole: In all four CD4+ subsets, TCRB CDR3 length was significantly, moderately reduced in type 1 diabetes.

One heparinised blood draw, averaging around 0.12 L, came from each donor. Central memory, naive, regulatory and stem cell-like memory CD4+ cells were sorted by CD45RO/CCR7/CD25/CD127/CD95/CD27. The V gene end was trimmed by 6 bases and the J gene end by 1 base; junction bases not matched to a gene: 14. Germline-derived CDR1 and CDR2 are SGHTA and FQGNSA. The CDR3 runs to 18 residues. Expressed TCRB transcripts were sequenced after all isolated RNA was converted to cDNA. Libraries were prepared by immunoSEQ multiplex PCR; TCRdb keeps only in-frame clonotypes and omits some of them. Here the sample spans 150,000 or so clones, approximately 10% being singletons.

This rearrangement joins TRBV7-2 to TRBJ2-4; TRBD1 aligns across 8 bases. Input material: central memory CD4+ T cells from blood. The source is a man aged 18 to 29 in good health. CDR3 protein: CASRDTQGADYAKNIQYF. The CDR3 DNA follows: TGTGCCAGCAGAGATACTCAGGGGGCGGACTACGCCAAAAACATTCAGTACTTC.